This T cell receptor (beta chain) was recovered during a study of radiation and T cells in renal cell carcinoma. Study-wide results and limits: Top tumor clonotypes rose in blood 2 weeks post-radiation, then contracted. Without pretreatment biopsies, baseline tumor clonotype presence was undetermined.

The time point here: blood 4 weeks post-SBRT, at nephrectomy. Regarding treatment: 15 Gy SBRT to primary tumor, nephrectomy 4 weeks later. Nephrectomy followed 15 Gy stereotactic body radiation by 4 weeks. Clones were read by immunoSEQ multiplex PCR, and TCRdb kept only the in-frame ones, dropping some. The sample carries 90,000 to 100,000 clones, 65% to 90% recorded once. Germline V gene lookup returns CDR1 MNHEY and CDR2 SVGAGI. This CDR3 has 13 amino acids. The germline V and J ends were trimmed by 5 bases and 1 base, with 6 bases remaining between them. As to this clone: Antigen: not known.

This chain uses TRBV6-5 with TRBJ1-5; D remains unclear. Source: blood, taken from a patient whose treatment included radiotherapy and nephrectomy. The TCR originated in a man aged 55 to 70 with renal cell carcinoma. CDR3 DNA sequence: TGTGCCAGCAGTCAAGGGAGCAATCAGCCCCAGCATTTT. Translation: CASSQGSNQPQHF.